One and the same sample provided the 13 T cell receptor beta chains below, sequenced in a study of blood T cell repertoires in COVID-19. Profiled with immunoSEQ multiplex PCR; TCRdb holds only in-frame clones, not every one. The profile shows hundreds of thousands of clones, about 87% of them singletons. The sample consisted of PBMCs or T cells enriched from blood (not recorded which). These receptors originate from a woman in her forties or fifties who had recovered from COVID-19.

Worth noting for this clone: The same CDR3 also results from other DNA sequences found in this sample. As DNA, the CDR3 is TGTGCCAGCAGCCAGGGCGGACTAGCGGGAGGGCGTACAGATACGCAGTATTTT. Its protein is CASSQGGLAGGRTDTQYF. The chain carries TRBV3-1 (or the pseudogene TRBV3-2) and TRBJ2-3; 15 bases align to TRBD2. J gave up 3 bases and V 3 bases, and 7 bases lay outside the gene matches. CDR1 is LGHDT, CDR2 YNNKEL, per germline (reference sequence). The CDR3 contains 18 residues.

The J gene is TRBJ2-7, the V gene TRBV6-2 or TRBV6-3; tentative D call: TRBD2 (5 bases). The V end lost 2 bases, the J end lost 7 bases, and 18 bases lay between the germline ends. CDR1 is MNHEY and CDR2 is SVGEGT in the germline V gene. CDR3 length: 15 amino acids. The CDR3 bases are TGTGCCAGCAGTTACGCCGAGGGCCCCTCCCGAGAGCAGTACTTC. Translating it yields CASSYAEGPSREQYF.

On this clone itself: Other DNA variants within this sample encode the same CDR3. The CDR3 coding sequence is TGTGCCAGCAGTGCCCAGGGTAGAGGCTACACCTTC. Translating it yields CASSAQGRGYTF. J is TRBJ1-2 and V is TRBV27; possible D gene TRBD1, 5 bases. The V end was cut by 5 bases, the J end by 8 bases, with 12 bases between. Germline assignment: CDR1 MNHEY and CDR2 SMNVEV (reference sequence). The CDR3 loop spans 12 amino acids.

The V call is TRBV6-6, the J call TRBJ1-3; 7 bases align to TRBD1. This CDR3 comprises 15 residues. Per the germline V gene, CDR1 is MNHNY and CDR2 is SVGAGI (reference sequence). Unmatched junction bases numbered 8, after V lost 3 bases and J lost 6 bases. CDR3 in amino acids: CASSYRGTAENTIYF. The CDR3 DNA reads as TGTGCCAGCAGTTATAGAGGGACAGCCGAAAACACCATATATTTT.

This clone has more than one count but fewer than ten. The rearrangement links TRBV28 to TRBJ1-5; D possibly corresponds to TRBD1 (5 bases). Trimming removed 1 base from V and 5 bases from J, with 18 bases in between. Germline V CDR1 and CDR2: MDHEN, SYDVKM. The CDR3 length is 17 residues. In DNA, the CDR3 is TGTGCCAGCAGTTTATCTCTAGGGGCAGTGGACCATCAGCCCCAGCATTTT. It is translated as CASSLSLGAVDHQPQHF.

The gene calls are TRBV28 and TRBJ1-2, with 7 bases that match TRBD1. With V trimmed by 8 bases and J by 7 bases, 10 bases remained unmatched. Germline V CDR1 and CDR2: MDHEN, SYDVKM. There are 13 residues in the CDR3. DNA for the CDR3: TGTGCCAGCTTAGGAAGACAGGGTGGTGGCTACACCTTC. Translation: CASLGRQGGGYTF.

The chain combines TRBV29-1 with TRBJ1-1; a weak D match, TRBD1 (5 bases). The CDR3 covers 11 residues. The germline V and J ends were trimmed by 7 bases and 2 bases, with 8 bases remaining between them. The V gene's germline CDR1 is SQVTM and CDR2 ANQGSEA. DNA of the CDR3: TGCAGCGCCGACAGAAACACTGAAGCTTTCTTT. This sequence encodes CSADRNTEAFF.

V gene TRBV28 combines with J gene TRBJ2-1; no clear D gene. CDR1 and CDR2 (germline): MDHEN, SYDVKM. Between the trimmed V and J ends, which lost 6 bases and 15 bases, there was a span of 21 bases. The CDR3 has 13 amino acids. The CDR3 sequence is CASSPHPGGFGFF. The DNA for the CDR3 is TGTGCCAGCAGCCCACACCCGGGTGGCTTCGGGTTCTTC. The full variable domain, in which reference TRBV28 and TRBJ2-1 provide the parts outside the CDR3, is DVKVTQSSRYLVKRTGEKVFLECVQDMDHENMFWYRQDPGLGLRLIYFSYDVKMKEKGDIPEGYSVSREKKERFSLILESASTNQTSMYLCASSPHPGGFGFFGPGTRLTVL.

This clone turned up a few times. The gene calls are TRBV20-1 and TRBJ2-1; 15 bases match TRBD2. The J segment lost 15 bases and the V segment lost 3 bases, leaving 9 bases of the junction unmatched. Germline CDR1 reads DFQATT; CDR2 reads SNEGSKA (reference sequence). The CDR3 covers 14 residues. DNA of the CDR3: TGCAGTGCTAGTGTGGGACTAGCGGGAGGTCACTGGTTCTTC. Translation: CSASVGLAGGHWFF.

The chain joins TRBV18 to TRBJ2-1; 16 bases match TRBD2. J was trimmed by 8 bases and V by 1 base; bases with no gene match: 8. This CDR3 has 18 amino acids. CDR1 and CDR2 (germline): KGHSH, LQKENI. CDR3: CASSPLFGTSGRGDEQFF. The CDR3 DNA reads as TGTGCCAGCTCACCACTTTTCGGGACTAGCGGGAGGGGAGATGAGCAGTTCTTC.

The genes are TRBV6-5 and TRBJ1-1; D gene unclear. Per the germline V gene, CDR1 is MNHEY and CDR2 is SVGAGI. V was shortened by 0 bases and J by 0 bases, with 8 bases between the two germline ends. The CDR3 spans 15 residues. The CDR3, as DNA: TGTGCCAGCAGTTACTCGAGTCAGGTGAACACTGAAGCTTTCTTT. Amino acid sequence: CASSYSSQVNTEAFF.

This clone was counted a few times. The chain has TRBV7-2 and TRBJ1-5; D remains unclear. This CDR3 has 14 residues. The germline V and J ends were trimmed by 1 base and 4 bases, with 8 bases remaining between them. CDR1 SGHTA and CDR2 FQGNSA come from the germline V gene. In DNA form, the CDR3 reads TGTGCCAGCAGCTTAGACAGCACAAATCAGCCCCAGCATTTT. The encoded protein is CASSLDSTNQPQHF.

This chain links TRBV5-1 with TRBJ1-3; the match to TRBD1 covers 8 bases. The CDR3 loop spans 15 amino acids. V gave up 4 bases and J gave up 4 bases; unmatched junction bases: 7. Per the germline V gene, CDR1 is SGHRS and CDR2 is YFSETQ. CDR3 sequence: CASSPGGTGGNTIYF. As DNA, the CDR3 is TGCGCCAGCAGCCCCGGAGGGACAGGAGGAAACACCATATATTTT. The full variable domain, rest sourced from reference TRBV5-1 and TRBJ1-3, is KAGVTQTPRYLIKTRGQQVTLSCSPISGHRSVSWYQQTPGQGLQFLFEYFSETQRNKGNFPGRFSGRQFSNSRSEMNVSTLELGDSALYLCASSPGGTGGNTIYFGEGSWLTVV.